A single sample is the source of the 7 T cell receptor beta chains below, sequenced in a study of shared clonotypes between healthy human individuals. This table comes from immunoSEQ multiplex PCR, and its TCRdb copy is limited to in-frame clones, with some not included. The sample has more than 2,000,000 clones; approximately 90% are singletons. Material for sequencing was naive CD4+ T cells sorted from blood. Subset defined: CD45RA+ positively selected. The receptors originated from a man younger than 35 in good health.

V usage is TRBV29-1 and J usage is TRBJ2-1; 10 nucleotides match TRBD1. The germline CDR1 and CDR2 sequences are SQVTM and ANQGSEA. The CDR3 loop spans 16 amino acids. With 0 bases clipped from V and 8 bases from J, the junction kept 10 bases outside the gene matches. CDR3 nucleotides: TGCAGCGTTGAAGATCCGGGACAGGGGAAGGGCTATGAGCAGTTCTTC. Its translation: CSVEDPGQGKGYEQFF.

As for this clone: The same CDR3 can be traced to other DNA sequences in this sample. The V and J genes are TRBV5-1 and TRBJ1-1; weak D call: TRBD1 (5 bases). V was shortened by 0 bases and J by 4 bases, with 13 bases between the two germline ends. CDR3 length equals 15 residues. CDR1 is SGHRS and CDR2 is YFSETQ in the germline V gene. CDR3 protein: CASSLAGQGATEAFF. The CDR3 DNA reads TGCGCCAGCAGCTTGGCCGGTCAGGGTGCCACTGAAGCTTTCTTT.

CDR3 loop: CASGTGPFGEKLFF. CDR3 coding DNA: TGTGCCAGTGGGACAGGCCCGTTTGGTGAAAAACTGTTTTTT. This sequence joins TRBV2 and TRBJ1-4, with TRBD1 identical over 8 bases. Per the germline V gene, CDR1 is SNHLY and CDR2 is FYNNEI. CDR3 length: 14 residues. With 9 bases clipped from V and 7 bases from J, the junction kept 10 bases outside the gene matches.

The V and J genes are TRBV5-1 and TRBJ2-2, with D unresolved. Germline CDR1 SGHRS, CDR2 YFSETQ. V gave up 4 bases and J gave up 0 bases, with 7 bases separating them. The CDR3 is 14 amino acids. CDR3 region: CASSPYSNTGELFF. The CDR3 DNA reads as TGCGCCAGCAGCCCGTACTCGAACACCGGGGAGCTGTTTTTT. Based on the CDR3 plus reference TRBV5-1 and TRBJ2-2, the full variable domain is KAGVTQTPRYLIKTRGQQVTLSCSPISGHRSVSWYQQTPGQGLQFLFEYFSETQRNKGNFPGRFSGRQFSNSRSEMNVSTLELGDSALYLCASSPYSNTGELFFGEGSRLTVL.

This chain connects TRBV27 to TRBJ2-7; perhaps TRBD2 as D (5 bases). V shed 9 bases and J shed 2 bases, with 14 bases lying between them. The CDR3 sequence is 13 residues long. Germline CDR1 and CDR2: MNHEY and SMNVEV (reference sequence). The CDR3 DNA reads TGTGCCAGATCGAACGGGAAAACCTACGAGCAGTACTTC. Its protein product is CARSNGKTYEQYF.

V usage is TRBV5-6 and J usage is TRBJ2-5, with no clear D. V lost 0 bases to trimming and J lost 5 bases, with 8 bases between them. The CDR3 is 13 residues long. Germline assignment: CDR1 SGHDT and CDR2 YYEEEE. Written as DNA, the CDR3 is TGTGCCAGCAGCTTGGAACTGAAGGAGACCCAGTACTTC. This sequence encodes CASSLELKETQYF.

This clone was observed once. V gene TRBV18 combines with J gene TRBJ1-5, with D possibly TRBD1 on 5 matching bases. CDR1 and CDR2 from the germline V gene are KGHSH and LQKENI. V was shortened by 2 bases and J by 4 bases, with 12 bases between the two germline ends. The CDR3 covers 15 residues. The CDR3 sequence: CASSPAGGNNQPQHF. The CDR3, as DNA: TGTGCCAGCTCACCAGCGGGGGGTAATAATCAGCCCCAGCATTTT.